This TCR beta chain was identified during a study of blood T cell repertoires in COVID-19. For the study at large: The analysed material was cDNA or gDNA that came from T cells, B-cell-depleted T cells, or PBMCs.

This clone has just a few counts. Under the authors' procedure: Amplifying reference gene primers gave estimates of nucleated cell counts. Using immunoSEQ multiplex PCR, the repertoire was profiled, and TCRdb retains in-frame clones only, with some absent. V and J calls and clone size are those listed in that table; D and trimming were worked out from the DNA. The table has 400,000 to 450,000 clones, approximately 88% seen once. The CDR3 is 14 residues long. The V and J ends lost 6 bases and 7 bases respectively, with 18 bases between them. Germline V gene lookup returns CDR1 ENHRY and CDR2 SYGVKD. Sequencing was done on a sample of peripheral blood. The receptor's source is a woman aged 45-59 years with COVID-19, enrolled during active disease. The V and J genes are TRBV10-3 and TRBJ1-1; D possibly corresponds to TRBD1 (6 bases). The CDR3, as DNA: TGTGCCATCAGATGGGACATAGGAGTTGATGAAGCTTTCTTT. It codes for CAIRWDIGVDEAFF.